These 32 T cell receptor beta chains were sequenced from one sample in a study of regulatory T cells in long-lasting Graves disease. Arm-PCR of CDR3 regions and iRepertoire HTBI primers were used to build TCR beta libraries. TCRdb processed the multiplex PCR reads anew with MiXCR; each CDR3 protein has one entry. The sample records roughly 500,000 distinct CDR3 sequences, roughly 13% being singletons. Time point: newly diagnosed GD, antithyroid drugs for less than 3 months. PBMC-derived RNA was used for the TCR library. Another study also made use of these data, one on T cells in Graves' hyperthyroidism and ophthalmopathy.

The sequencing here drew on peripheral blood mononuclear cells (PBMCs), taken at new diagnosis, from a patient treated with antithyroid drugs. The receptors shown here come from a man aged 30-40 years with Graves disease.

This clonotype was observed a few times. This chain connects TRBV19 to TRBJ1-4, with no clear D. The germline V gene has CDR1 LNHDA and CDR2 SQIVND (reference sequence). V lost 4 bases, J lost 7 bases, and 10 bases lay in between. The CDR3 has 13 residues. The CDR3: CASSSWGSEKLFF. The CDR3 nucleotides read TGTGCCAGTAGTAGCTGGGGAAGTGAAAAACTGTTTTTT.

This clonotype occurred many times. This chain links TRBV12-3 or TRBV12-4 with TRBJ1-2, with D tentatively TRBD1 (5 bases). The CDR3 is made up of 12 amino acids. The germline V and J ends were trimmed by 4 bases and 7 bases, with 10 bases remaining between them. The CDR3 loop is CASSSLGGGYTF. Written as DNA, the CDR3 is TGTGCCAGCAGTTCTCTGGGGGGTGGCTACACCTTC.

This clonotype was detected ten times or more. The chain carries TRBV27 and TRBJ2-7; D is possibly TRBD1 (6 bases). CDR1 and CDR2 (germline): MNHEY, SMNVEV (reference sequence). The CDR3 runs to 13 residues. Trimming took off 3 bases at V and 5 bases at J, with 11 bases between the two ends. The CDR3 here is CASSLGARDEQYF. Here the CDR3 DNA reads TGTGCCAGCAGTTTGGGGGCTAGGGACGAGCAGTACTTC.

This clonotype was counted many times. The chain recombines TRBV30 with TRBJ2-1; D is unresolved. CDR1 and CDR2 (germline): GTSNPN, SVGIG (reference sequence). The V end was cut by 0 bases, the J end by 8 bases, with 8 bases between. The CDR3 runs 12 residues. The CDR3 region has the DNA TGTGCCTGGAGTGTAGGGCTTGATGAGCAGTTCTTC. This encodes CAWSVGLDEQFF.

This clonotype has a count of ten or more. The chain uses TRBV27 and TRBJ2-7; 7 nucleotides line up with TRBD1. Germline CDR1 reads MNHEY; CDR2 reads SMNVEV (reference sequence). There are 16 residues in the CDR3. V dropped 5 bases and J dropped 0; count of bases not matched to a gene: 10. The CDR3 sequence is CASSPRQGSGSYEQYF. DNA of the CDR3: TGTGCCAGCAGTCCTAGACAGGGATCGGGCTCCTACGAGCAGTACTTC.

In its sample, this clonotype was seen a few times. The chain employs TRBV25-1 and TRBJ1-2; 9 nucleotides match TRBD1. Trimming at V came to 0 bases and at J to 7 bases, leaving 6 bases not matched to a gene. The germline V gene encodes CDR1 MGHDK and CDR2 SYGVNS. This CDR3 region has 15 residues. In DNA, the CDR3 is TGTGCCAGCAGTGAATATGGGGACAGGGCTGGTGGCTACACCTTC. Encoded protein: CASSEYGDRAGGYTF.

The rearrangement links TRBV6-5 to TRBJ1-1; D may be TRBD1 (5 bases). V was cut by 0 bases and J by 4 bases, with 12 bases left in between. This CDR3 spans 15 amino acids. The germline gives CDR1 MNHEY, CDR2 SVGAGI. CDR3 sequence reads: CASSYSHGGSTEAFF. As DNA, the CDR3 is TGTGCCAGCAGTTACTCTCATGGGGGGAGCACTGAAGCTTTCTTT.

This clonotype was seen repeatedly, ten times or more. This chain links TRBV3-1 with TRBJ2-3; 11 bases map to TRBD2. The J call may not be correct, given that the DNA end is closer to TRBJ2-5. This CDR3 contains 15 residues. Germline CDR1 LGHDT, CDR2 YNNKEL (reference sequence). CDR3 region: CASSPTSGRPVTQYF. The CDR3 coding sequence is TGTGCCAGCAGCCCCACTAGCGGGAGACCCGTGACCCAGTACTTC.

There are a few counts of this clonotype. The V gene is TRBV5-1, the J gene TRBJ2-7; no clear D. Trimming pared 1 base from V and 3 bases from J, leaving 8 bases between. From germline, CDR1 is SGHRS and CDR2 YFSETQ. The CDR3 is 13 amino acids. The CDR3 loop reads CASSLNGFYEQYF. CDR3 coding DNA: TGCGCCAGCAGCTTGAACGGATTCTACGAGCAGTACTTC.

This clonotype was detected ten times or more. The CDR3 region is CASSYRRGRAGGGELFF. CDR3 nucleotide sequence: TGTGCCAGCAGTTACCGTCGCGGGAGAGCTGGGGGCGGGGAGCTGTTTTTT. The V gene is TRBV6-5, the J gene TRBJ2-2; 7 nucleotides align to TRBD2. The CDR3 runs to 17 residues. V trimming: 2 bases; J trimming: 7 bases; junction bases outside the gene matches: 13. Germline values: CDR1 MNHEY, CDR2 SVGAGI.

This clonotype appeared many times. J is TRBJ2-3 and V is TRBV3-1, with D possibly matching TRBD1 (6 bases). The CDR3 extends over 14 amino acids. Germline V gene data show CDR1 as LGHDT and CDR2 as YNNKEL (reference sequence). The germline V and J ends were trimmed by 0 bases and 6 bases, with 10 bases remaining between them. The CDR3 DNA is TGTGCCAGCAGCCAAGAGAGGGGGTTGGATACGCAGTATTTT. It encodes CASSQERGLDTQYF.

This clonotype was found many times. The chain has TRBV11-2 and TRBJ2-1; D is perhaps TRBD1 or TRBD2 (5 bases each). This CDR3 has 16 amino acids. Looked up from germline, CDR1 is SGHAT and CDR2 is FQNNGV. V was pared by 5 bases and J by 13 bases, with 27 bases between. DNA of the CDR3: TGTGCCAGCAGCGCTACAACTGGGGGTAGGGCGCTTCCCCAGTTCTTC. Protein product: CASSATTGGRALPQFF. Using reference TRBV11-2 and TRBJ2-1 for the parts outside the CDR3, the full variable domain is EAGVAQSPRYKIIEKRQSVAFWCNPISGHATLYWYQQILGQGPKLLIQFQNNGVVDDSQLPKDRFSAERLKGVDSTLKIQPAKLEDSAVYLCASSATTGGRALPQFFGPGTRLTVL.

The DNA for the CDR3 is TGTGCCAGCAGTGGGGAGACAGGAGGTAAAAGAGAAAAACTGTTTTTT. Translation: CASSGETGGKREKLFF. The V gene is TRBV6-2 or TRBV6-3, the J gene TRBJ1-4; tentative D call: TRBD1 (6 bases). Trimming shortened V by 5 bases and J by 8 bases, and 21 bases separated the two germline ends. Germline V gives CDR1 MNHEY, CDR2 SVGEGT. The CDR3 has 16 residues.

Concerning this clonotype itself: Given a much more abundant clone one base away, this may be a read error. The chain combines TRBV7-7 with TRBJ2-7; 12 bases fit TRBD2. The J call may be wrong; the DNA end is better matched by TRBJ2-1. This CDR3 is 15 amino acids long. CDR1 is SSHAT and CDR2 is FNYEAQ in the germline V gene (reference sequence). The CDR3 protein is CASSRTSGDQETQFF. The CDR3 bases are TGTGCTAGCAGCCGGACTAGCGGGGACCAAGAGACCCAGTTCTTC.

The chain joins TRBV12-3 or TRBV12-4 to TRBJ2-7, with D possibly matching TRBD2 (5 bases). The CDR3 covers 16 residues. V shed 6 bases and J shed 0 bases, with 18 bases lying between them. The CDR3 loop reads CASSPWPGISSYEQYF. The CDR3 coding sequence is TGTGCCAGCAGCCCCTGGCCGGGAATCAGCTCCTACGAGCAGTACTTC.

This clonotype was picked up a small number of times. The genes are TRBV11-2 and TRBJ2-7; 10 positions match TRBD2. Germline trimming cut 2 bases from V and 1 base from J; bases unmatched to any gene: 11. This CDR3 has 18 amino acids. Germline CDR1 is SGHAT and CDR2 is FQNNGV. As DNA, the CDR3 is TGTGCCAGCAGCTTACAGCCTAGCGGGAGAAGAAAGTCCTACGAGCAGTACTTC. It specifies CASSLQPSGRRKSYEQYF.

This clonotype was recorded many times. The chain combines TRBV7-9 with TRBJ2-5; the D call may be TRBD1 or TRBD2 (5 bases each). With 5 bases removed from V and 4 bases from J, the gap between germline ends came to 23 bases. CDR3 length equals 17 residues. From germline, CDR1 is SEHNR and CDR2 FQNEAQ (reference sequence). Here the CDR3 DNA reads TGTGCCAGCAGCGAATTCCTCGGAGAGGGGATTTCAGAGACCCAGTACTTC. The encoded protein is CASSEFLGEGISETQYF.

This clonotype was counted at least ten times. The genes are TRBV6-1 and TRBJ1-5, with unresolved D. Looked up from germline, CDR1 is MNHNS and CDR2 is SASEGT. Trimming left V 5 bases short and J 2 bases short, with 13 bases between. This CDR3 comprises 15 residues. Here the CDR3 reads CASSNGPDGNQPQHF. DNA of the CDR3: TGTGCCAGCAGTAACGGACCCGATGGCAATCAGCCCCAGCATTTT.

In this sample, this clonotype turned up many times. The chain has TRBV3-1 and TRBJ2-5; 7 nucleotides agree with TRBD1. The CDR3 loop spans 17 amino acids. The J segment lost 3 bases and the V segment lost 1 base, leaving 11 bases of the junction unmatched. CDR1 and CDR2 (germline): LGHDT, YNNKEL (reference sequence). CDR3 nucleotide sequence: TGTGCCAGCAGCCAAGGAGCCCATGGACAGGCAAAAGAGACCCAGTACTTC. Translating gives CASSQGAHGQAKETQYF.

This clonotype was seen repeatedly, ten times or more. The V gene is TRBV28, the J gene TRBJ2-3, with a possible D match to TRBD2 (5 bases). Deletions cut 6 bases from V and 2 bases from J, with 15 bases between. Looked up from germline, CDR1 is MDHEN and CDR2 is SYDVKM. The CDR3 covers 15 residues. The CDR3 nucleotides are TGTGCCAGCAGCCTAGGAGGATCTAACACAGATACGCAGTATTTT. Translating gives CASSLGGSNTDTQYF.

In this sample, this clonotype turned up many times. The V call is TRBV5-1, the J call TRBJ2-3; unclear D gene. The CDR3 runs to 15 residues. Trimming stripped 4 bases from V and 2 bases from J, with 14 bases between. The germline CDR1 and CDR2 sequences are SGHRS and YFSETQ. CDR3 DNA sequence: TGCGCCAGCAGCCGCCAAGTTACGAACACAGATACGCAGTATTTT. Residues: CASSRQVTNTDTQYF.

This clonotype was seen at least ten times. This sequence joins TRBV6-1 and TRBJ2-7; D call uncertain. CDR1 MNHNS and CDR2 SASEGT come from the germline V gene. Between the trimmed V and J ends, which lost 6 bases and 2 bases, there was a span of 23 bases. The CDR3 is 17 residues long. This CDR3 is CASRDEPGNPGTYEQYF. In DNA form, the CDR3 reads TGTGCCAGCAGGGATGAACCCGGTAACCCCGGAACCTACGAGCAGTACTTC.

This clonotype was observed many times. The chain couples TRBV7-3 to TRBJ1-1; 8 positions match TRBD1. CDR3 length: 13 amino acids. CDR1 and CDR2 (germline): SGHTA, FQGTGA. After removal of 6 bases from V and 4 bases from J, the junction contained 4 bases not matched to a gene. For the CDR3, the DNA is TGTGCCAGCAGGTTCCAGGGGGCCACTGAAGCTTTCTTT. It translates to CASRFQGATEAFF. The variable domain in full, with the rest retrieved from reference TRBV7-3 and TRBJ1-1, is GAGVSQTPSNKVTEKGKYVELRCDPISGHTALYWYRQSLGQGPEFLIYFQGTGAADDSGLPNDRFFAVRPEGSVSTLKIQRTERGDSAVYLCASRFQGATEAFFGQGTRLTVV.

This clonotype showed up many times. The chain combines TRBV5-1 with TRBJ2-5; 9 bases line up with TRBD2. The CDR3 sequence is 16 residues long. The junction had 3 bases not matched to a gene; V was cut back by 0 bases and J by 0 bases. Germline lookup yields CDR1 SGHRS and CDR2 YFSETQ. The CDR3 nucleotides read TGCGCCAGCAGCTTGGTCGCTAGCGGGAACCAAGAGACCCAGTACTTC. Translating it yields CASSLVASGNQETQYF.

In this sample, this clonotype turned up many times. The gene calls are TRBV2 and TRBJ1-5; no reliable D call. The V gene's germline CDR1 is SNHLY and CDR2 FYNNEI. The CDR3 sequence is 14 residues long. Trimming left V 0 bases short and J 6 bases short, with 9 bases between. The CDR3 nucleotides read TGTGCCAGCAGTGAAGCCGGCCGAAGTCAGCCCCAGCATTTT. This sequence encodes CASSEAGRSQPQHF.

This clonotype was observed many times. CDR3 region: CASRSAGGSYEQYF. The CDR3 DNA follows: TGTGCCAGCAGATCAGCGGGAGGATCCTACGAGCAGTACTTC. The chain has TRBV6-2 or TRBV6-3 and TRBJ2-7; 9 bases agree with TRBD2. Germline V gives CDR1 MNHEY, CDR2 SVGEGT. The CDR3 is made up of 14 amino acids. V lost 6 bases to trimming and J lost 1 base; unmatched junction nucleotides: 4.

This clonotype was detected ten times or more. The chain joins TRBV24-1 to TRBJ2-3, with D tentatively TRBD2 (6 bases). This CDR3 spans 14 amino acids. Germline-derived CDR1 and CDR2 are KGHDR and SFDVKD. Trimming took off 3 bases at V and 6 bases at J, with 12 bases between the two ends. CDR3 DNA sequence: TGTGCCACCAGTGATCCGGGGGTCGGTGATACGCAGTATTTT. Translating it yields CATSDPGVGDTQYF.

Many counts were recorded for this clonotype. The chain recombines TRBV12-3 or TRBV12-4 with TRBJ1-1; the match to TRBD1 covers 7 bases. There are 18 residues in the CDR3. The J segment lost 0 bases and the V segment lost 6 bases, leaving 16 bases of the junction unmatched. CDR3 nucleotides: TGTGCCAGCAGCCGCCCCCCCGGGACAGCGTTTTTGAACACTGAAGCTTTCTTT. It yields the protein CASSRPPGTAFLNTEAFF.

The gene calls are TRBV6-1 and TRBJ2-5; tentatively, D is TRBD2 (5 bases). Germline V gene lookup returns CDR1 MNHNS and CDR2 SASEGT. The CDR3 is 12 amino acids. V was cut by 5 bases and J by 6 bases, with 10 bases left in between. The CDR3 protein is CASSKTRQTQYF. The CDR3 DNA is TGTGCCAGCAGTAAAACTAGGCAGACCCAGTACTTC.

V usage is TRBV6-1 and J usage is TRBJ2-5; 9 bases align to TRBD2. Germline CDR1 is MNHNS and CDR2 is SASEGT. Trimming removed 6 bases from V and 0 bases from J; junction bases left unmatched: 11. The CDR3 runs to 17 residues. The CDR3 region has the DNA TGTGCCAGCAGCTCCGGCAGGGCTAGCGGGGACCAAGAGACCCAGTACTTC. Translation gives CASSSGRASGDQETQYF.

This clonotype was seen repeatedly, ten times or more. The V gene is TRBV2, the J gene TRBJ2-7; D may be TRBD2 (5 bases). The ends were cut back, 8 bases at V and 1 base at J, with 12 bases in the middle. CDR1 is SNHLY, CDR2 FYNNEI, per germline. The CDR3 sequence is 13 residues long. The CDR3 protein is CASLSGLSYEQYF. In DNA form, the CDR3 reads TGTGCCAGCCTGAGCGGTCTTTCCTACGAGCAGTACTTC.

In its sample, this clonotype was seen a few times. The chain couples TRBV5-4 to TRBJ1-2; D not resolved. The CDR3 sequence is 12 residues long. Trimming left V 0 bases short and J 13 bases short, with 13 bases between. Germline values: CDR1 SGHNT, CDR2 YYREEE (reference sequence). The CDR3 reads CASSLDGSAPTF. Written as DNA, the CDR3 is TGTGCCAGCAGCTTGGACGGGTCTGCGCCCACCTTC.